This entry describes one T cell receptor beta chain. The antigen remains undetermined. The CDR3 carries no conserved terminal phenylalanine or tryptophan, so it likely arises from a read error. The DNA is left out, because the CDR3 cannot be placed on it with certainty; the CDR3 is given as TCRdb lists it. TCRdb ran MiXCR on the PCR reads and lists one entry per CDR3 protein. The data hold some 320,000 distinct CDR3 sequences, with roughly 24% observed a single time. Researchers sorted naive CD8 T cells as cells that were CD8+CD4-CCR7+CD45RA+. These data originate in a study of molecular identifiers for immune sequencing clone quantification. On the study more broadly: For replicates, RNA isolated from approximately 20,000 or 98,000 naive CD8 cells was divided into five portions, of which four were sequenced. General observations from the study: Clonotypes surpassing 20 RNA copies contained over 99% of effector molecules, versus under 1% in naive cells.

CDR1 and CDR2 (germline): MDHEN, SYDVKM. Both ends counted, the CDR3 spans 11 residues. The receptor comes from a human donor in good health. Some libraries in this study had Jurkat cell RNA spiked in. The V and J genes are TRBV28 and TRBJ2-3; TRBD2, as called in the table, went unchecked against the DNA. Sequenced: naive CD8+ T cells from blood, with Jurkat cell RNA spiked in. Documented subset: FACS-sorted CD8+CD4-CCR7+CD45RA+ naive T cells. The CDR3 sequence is CASSRGTSRNL.